The 13 T cell receptor beta chains listed next were all sequenced from one sample in a study of regulatory T cells in long-lasting Graves disease. Construction of the TCR beta libraries employed iRepertoire HTBI primers in conjunction with Arm-PCR of CDR3 regions. TCRdb called the multiplex PCR reads again in MiXCR, with one record for every CDR3 protein. Among about 660,000 distinct CDR3 sequences listed, about 30% were seen once. Time point here: persistent/refractory GD, antithyroid drugs over 5 years with positive TRAb. The TCR library was prepared using RNA isolated from PBMCs. Sequencing used peripheral blood mononuclear cells (PBMCs), obtained when the disease was refractory, from a patient treated with antithyroid drugs. The receptor set was obtained from a female donor with Graves disease.

The chain couples TRBV19 to TRBJ1-4; D is ambiguous. The CDR3 is made up of 14 amino acids. Trimming removed 7 bases at V and 8 bases at J, with 17 bases between. The V gene's germline CDR1 is LNHDA and CDR2 SQIVND (reference sequence). The CDR3 nucleotides read TGTGCCAGTACCGCCCAGGCAACGGCGGAAAAACTGTTTTTT. It is translated as CASTAQATAEKLFF. The variable domain in full, with the rest retrieved from reference TRBV19 and TRBJ1-4, is DGGITQSPKYLFRKEGQNVTLSCEQNLNHDAMYWYRQDPGQGLRLIYYSQIVNDFQKGDIAEGYSVSREKKESFPLTVTSAQKNPTAFYLCASTAQATAEKLFFGSGTQLSVL.

This rearrangement joins TRBV28 to TRBJ2-2; 14 nucleotides line up with TRBD2. This CDR3 comprises 19 residues. J lost 6 bases, V lost 4 bases, and 13 bases had no gene match. The germline CDR1 and CDR2 sequences are MDHEN and SYDVKM. CDR3 in amino acids: CASSSPPGTSGSIPGELFF. CDR3 in DNA: TGTGCCAGCAGTTCACCGCCCGGGACTAGCGGGAGTATCCCCGGGGAGCTGTTTTTT.

V gene TRBV11-2 combines with J gene TRBJ1-1, with TRBD1 matching over 11 bases. Germline CDR1 SGHAT, CDR2 FQNNGV. The trim removed 5 bases at V and 3 bases at J, leaving 14 bases unmatched. The CDR3 is 18 residues long. CDR3 in DNA: TGTGCCAGCAGCCCGAGAGAACGGACAGGGGGCTGGTACACTGAAGCTTTCTTT. This translates into CASSPRERTGGWYTEAFF. The full variable domain, rest sourced from reference TRBV11-2 and TRBJ1-1, is EAGVAQSPRYKIIEKRQSVAFWCNPISGHATLYWYQQILGQGPKLLIQFQNNGVVDDSQLPKDRFSAERLKGVDSTLKIQPAKLEDSAVYLCASSPRERTGGWYTEAFFGQGTRLTVV.

This clonotype was counted a few times. The CDR3 coding sequence is TGCAGCGTTGGTCCAGGGCCGCACACTGAAGCTTTCTTT. This codes for CSVGPGPHTEAFF. This chain uses TRBV29-1 with TRBJ1-1, with D maybe TRBD1 (5 bases). Deletions cut 4 bases from V and 3 bases from J, with 12 bases between. Germline CDR1 is SQVTM and CDR2 is ANQGSEA. The CDR3 is 13 amino acids.

This clonotype was detected a few times. The V gene is TRBV20-1, the J gene TRBJ1-6; 8 positions match TRBD1. After removal of 2 bases from V and 7 bases from J, the junction contained 7 bases not matched to a gene. Per the germline V gene, CDR1 is DFQATT and CDR2 is SNEGSKA (reference sequence). The length of the CDR3 is 15 residues. CDR3 in DNA: TGCAGTGCTAGAAGTTCGGGACAGGTCAATTCACCCCTCCACTTT. Translation gives CSARSSGQVNSPLHF.

This clonotype has a count of ten or more. The V gene is TRBV2, the J gene TRBJ1-4; 11 nucleotides align to TRBD1. This CDR3 spans 15 amino acids. Germline CDR1 and CDR2: SNHLY and FYNNEI. The V gene end was trimmed by 6 bases and the J gene end by 4 bases; junction bases not matched to a gene: 4. The CDR3 bases are TGTGCCAGCAGGGACAGGGGGCTGGATAATGAAAAACTGTTTTTT. Translation gives CASRDRGLDNEKLFF. Supplemented by reference TRBV2 and TRBJ1-4, the full variable domain reads EPEVTQTPSHQVTQMGQEVILRCVPISNHLYFYWYRQILGQKVEFLVSFYNNEISEKSEIFDDQFSVERPDGSNFTLKIRSTKLEDSAMYFCASRDRGLDNEKLFFGSGTQLSVL.

This chain joins TRBV27 and TRBJ2-7; no reliable D call. The germline V gene has CDR1 MNHEY and CDR2 SMNVEV (reference sequence). Trimming pared 2 bases from V and 0 bases from J, leaving 5 bases between. The CDR3 length is 13 residues. The DNA for the CDR3 is TGTGCCAGCAGTTTACTCAGCTCCTACGAGCAGTACTTC. Protein: CASSLLSSYEQYF.

The chain carries TRBV2 and TRBJ2-1; 13 bases map to TRBD2. V shed 4 bases, J shed 9 bases, and the junction held 3 bases outside the gene matches. CDR1 and CDR2 from the germline V gene are SNHLY and FYNNEI. This CDR3 contains 14 residues. CDR3 coding DNA: TGTGCCAGCAGTGGGACTAGCGGGAGAGTTGAGCAGTTCTTC. Translation: CASSGTSGRVEQFF. Drawing the rest from reference TRBV2 and TRBJ2-1, the complete variable domain is EPEVTQTPSHQVTQMGQEVILRCVPISNHLYFYWYRQILGQKVEFLVSFYNNEISEKSEIFDDQFSVERPDGSNFTLKIRSTKLEDSAMYFCASSGTSGRVEQFFGPGTRLTVL.

J is TRBJ1-5 and V is TRBV11-2, with 10 bases lining up with TRBD1. This CDR3 is 13 amino acids long. Germline loops: CDR1 SGHAT, CDR2 FQNNGV. Unmatched junction bases numbered 1, after V lost 5 bases and J lost 6 bases. CDR3 sequence: CASSGDRGQPQHF. The CDR3 nucleotides read TGTGCCAGCAGCGGGGACAGGGGTCAGCCCCAGCATTTT.

The CDR3 region is CASSLDQGIEEKLFF. The CDR3 DNA follows: TGTGCCAGCAGCTTGGACCAGGGAATCGAAGAAAAACTGTTTTTT. The chain joins TRBV13 to TRBJ1-4; TRBD1 might be the D (5 bases). The germline V gene encodes CDR1 PRHDT and CDR2 FYEKMQ (reference sequence). Between the trimmed V and J ends, which lost 3 bases and 8 bases, there was a span of 16 bases. The CDR3 loop spans 15 amino acids.

J is TRBJ1-6 and V is TRBV7-2; D gene uncertain. CDR1 and CDR2 (germline): SGHTA, FQGNSA. Trimming stripped 1 base from V and 5 bases from J, with 12 bases between. CDR3 length: 16 amino acids. The CDR3 here is CASSLEPTENNSPLHF. As DNA, the CDR3 is TGTGCCAGCAGCTTAGAGCCCACAGAGAATAATTCACCCCTCCACTTT.

The chain recombines TRBV7-9 with TRBJ1-1; tentative D call: TRBD1 (6 bases). The V gene's germline CDR1 is SEHNR and CDR2 FQNEAQ (reference sequence). The CDR3 consists of 15 residues. Trimming shortened V by 3 bases and J by 1 base, and 12 bases separated the two germline ends. CDR3 bases: TGTGCCAGCAGCTTTCCAGGGGACCCGAACACTGAAGCTTTCTTT. The encoded protein is CASSFPGDPNTEAFF.

The chain employs TRBV24-1 and TRBJ2-5; the match to TRBD1 covers 7 bases. J was trimmed by 2 bases and V by 6 bases; bases with no gene match: 8. The V gene's germline CDR1 is KGHDR and CDR2 SFDVKD. This CDR3 region has 15 residues. This CDR3 reads CATSTSDRVQETQYF. Here the CDR3 DNA reads TGTGCCACCAGTACGTCCGACAGGGTGCAAGAGACCCAGTACTTC.